This is a list of T cell receptor beta chains from one sample in a study of T cell clonotyping in hematopoietic cell transplantation. TCRdb keeps only in-frame clones here, not all; method: immunoSEQ multiplex PCR. This table has about 27,000 clones, around 70% appearing once. Material: peripheral blood mononuclear cells, obtained before stem cell transplant. Receptors were obtained from a man aged 50 to 60 with myelodysplastic syndrome. Some clones in this sample may be carry-over from other donors' samples. The CDR3 runs from the conserved cysteine through the conserved F or W. A D gene is named only where the DNA matches it firmly. Some rows have no size entry. The others give once, few or many, or a class for an expanded clone.

size	D	V	J	DNA	CDR3
-	TRBD2	TRBV19	TRBJ2-3	TGTGCCAGCTCATCTAGCGGGAGAACAGATACGCAGTATTTT	CASSSSGRTDTQYF
-	-	TRBV30	TRBJ1-5	TGTGCCTGGGGGACCCGGGAGAATCAGCCCCAGCATTTT	CAWGTRENQPQHF
-	-	TRBV7-2	TRBJ1-1	TGTGCCAGCAGCTTAGAATTCACGAACACTGAAGCTTTCTTT	CASSLEFTNTEAFF
-	-	TRBV5-4	TRBJ2-7	TGTGCCAGCAGCTTGGATTACGAGCAGTACTTC	CASSLDYEQYF
-	-	TRBV2	TRBJ1-2	TGTGCCAGCCGCCCCCAGGGGGGCTACACCTTC	CASRPQGGYTF
-	-	TRBV6-5	TRBJ1-1	TGTGCCAGCAGTTACGGGGGCACTGAAGCTTTCTTT	CASSYGGTEAFF
-	TRBD1	TRBV4-2	TRBJ1-3	TGTGCCAGCAGCCAAGATTGGGGACAGGGGTTTGACACCATATATTTT	CASSQDWGQGFDTIYF
-	TRBD2	TRBV10-3	TRBJ2-3	TGTGCCATCAGTCCTGTAGCGGGAGGGAGAGATACGCAGTATTTT	CAISPVAGGRDTQYF
-	-	TRBV30	TRBJ1-3	TGTGCCTGGGTGCGGGGGGGCAGAAACACCATATATTTT	CAWVRGGRNTIYF
-	-	TRBV25-1	TRBJ1-2	TGTGCCAGCAGTGGAGACACCTCCGGGGGCTATGGCTACACCTTC	CASSGDTSGGYGYTF
few	TRBD2	TRBV29-1	TRBJ2-7	TGCAGCGTTGTTAGCGGGGTTCCCTACGAGCAGTACTTC	CSVVSGVPYEQYF
few	-	TRBV30	TRBJ1-1	TGTGCCTGGAGTGGGCAACAGAACACTGAAGCTTTCTTT	CAWSGQQNTEAFF
-	-	TRBV9	TRBJ2-3	TGTGCCAGCAGCGTCGGTGTTTATGATACGCAGTATTTT	CASSVGVYDTQYF
-	-	TRBV6-5	TRBJ2-2	TGTGCCAGCGGGACACCCACCGGGGAGCTGTTTTTT	CASGTPTGELFF
few	TRBD1	TRBV29-1	TRBJ1-1	TGCAGCGTTGAGACAGGGGGCGGCACAGAAGCTTTCTTT	CSVETGGGTEAFF
-	TRBD2	TRBV5-1	TRBJ2-3	TGCGCCACCTGTACCGGGACTAGCGGGGGAAGTACGCAGTATTTT	CATCTGTSGGSTQYF
-	-	TRBV29-1	TRBJ1-1	TGCAGCGTTGAAGACAGACCGACCTCGGTGTGGCTAGGAGAAGCTTTCTTT	CSVEDRPTSVWLGEAFF
-	TRBD1	TRBV25-1	TRBJ2-1	TGTGCCAGCATAAGACAGGGCCCCAATGAGCAGTTCTTC	CASIRQGPNEQFF
-	TRBD2	TRBV30	TRBJ2-7	TGTGCCTGGAGATCAGCGGGAGGGACCGGCGAGCAGTACTTC	CAWRSAGGTGEQYF
-	-	TRBV30	TRBJ1-3	TGTGCCTGGAGTGTGGGGCAGAGAACCTCTGGAAACACCATATATTTT	CAWSVGQRTSGNTIYF
large	-	TRBV13	TRBJ1-2	TGTGCCAGCAGCCTCCGACAGCGGTACCCCTACTTC	CASSLRQRYPYF
few	-	TRBV27	TRBJ2-7	TGTGCCAGCAGCCACCAAGGGACGAAGAGCTCCTACGAGCAGTACTTC	CASSHQGTKSSYEQYF
few	TRBD1	TRBV6-6	TRBJ1-2	TGTGCCAGCATCACGGACAGGGATTACGGCTACACCTTC	CASITDRDYGYTF
few	-	TRBV11-2	TRBJ1-2	TGTGCCAGCAGCTTTCGGGCTGGCTACACCTTC	CASSFRAGYTF
few	-	TRBV14	TRBJ2-7	TGTGCCAGCGGGGACGGAGCCTACGAGCAGTACTTC	CASGDGAYEQYF
-	-	TRBV30	TRBJ2-2	TGTGCCTGGACAAGGAGAGACGCCGGGGAGCTGTTTTTT	CAWTRRDAGELFF